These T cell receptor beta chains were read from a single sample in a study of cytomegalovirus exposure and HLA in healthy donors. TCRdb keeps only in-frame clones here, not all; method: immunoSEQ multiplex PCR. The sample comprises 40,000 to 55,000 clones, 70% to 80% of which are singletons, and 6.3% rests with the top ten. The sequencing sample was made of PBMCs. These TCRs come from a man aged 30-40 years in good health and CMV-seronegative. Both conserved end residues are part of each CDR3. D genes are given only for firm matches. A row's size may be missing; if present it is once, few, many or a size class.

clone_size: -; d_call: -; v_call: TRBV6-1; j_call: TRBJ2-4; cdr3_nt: TGTGCCAGCGGAGGGACAGTTTTTGACATTCAGTACTTC; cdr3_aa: CASGGTVFDIQYF
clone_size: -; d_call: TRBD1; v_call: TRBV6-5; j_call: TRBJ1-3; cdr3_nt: TGTGCCAGCAGTTACTCCGGGACAGCTGGAAACACCATATATTTT; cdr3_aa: CASSYSGTAGNTIYF
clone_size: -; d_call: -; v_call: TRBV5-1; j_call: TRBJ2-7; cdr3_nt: TGCGCCAGCAGCTTGGACGGGAAGAGCTCCTACGAGCAGTACTTC; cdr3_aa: CASSLDGKSSYEQYF
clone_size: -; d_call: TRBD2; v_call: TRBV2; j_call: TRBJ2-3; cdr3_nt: TGTGCCAGCAGTGAGTTTCTTAGCGGGAGGGCCCTCACTACAGATACGCAGTATTTT; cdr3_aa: CASSEFLSGRALTTDTQYF
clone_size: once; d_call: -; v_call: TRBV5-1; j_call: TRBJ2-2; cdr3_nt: TGCGCCAGCAGCCCTACGGGGGGGGAGCTGTTTTTT; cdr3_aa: CASSPTGGELFF
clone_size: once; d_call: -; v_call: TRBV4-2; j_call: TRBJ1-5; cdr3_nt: TGTGCCAGCAGCCAAGAGGCGACAGTTAGCAATCAGCCCCAGCATTTT; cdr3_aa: CASSQEATVSNQPQHF
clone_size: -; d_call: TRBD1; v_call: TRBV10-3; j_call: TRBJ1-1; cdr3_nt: TGTGCCTCCGGGACAGGGTCGACTGAAGCTTTCTTT; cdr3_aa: CASGTGSTEAFF
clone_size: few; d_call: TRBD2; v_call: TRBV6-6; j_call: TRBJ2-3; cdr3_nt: TGTGCCAGCATTAGCGGCGTGGGGGGGTCCACAGATACGCAGTATTTT; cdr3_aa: CASISGVGGSTDTQYF
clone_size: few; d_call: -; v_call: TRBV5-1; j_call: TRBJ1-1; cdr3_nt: TGCGCCAGCAGCCCGGGGAACACTGAAGCTTTCTTT; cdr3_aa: CASSPGNTEAFF
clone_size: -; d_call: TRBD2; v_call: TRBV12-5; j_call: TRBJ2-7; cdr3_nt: TGTGCTAGTGGTCAAACTAGCGGGACTCCCTACGAGCAGTACTTC; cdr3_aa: CASGQTSGTPYEQYF
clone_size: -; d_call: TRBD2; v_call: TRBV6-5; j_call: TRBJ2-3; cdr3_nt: TGTGCCAGCAGATCCGGGACTAGCCATACGCAGTATTTT; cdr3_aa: CASRSGTSHTQYF
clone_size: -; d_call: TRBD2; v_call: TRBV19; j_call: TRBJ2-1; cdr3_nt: TGTGCCAGTAGTATTCGGCGGGAGGGCCCAGATGAGCAGTTCTTC; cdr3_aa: CASSIRREGPDEQFF
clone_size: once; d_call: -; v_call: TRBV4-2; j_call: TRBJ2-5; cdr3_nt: TGTGCCAGCAGCCAAGCTGCAAGGACTAAGCTTCAAAGGCAAGAGACCCAGTACTTC; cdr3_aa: CASSQAARTKLQRQETQYF
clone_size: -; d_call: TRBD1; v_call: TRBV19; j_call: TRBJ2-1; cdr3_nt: TGTGCCAGTAGTTCGGGACAGGGGTACAATGAGCAGTTCTTC; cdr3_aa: CASSSGQGYNEQFF
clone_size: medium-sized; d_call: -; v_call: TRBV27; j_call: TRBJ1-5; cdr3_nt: TGTGCCAGCGCAATCTGGGGAGAGCAGCCCCAGCATTTT; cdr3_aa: CASAIWGEQPQHF
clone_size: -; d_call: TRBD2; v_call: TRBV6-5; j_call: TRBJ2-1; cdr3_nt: TGTGCCAGCAGTAAGACTAGCGGGAGGGTAAATGAGCAGTTCTTC; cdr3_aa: CASSKTSGRVNEQFF
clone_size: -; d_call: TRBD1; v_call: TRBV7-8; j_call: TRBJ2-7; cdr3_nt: TGTGCCAGCAGCAGGACAGGGGGCTACGAGCAGTACTTC; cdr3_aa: CASSRTGGYEQYF
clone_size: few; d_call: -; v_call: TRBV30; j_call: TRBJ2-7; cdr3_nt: TGTGCCTGGAGTCTCCAGGGTACCCTTGGCGAGCAGTACTTC; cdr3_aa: CAWSLQGTLGEQYF
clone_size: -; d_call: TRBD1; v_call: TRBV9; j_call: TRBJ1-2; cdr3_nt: TGTGCCAGCAGCGGACAGGGATTCTATGGCTACACCTTC; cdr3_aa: CASSGQGFYGYTF
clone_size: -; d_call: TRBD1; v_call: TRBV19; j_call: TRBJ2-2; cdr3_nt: TGTGCCAGTAGTATCCCCCAGGGGGCGAGTGACACCGGGGAGCTGTTTTTT; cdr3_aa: CASSIPQGASDTGELFF
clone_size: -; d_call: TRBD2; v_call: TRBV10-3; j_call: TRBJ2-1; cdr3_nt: TGTGCCATCAGTGAGTCGTCGCTAGCGGGAGTACAGGTCAATGAGCAGTTCTTC; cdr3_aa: CAISESSLAGVQVNEQFF
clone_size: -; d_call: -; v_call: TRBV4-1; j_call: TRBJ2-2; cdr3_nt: TGCGCCAGCAGCTCACGATTCGGGGTCGCCGGGGAGCTGTTTTTT; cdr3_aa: CASSSRFGVAGELFF
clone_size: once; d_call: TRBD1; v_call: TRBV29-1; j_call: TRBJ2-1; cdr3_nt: TGCAGCGTTCGGGACAGGACCCCAGCCGAGCAGTTCTTC; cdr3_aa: CSVRDRTPAEQFF
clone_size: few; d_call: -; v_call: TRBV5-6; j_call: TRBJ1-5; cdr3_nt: TGTGCCAGCAGTCAGGGTGGCAATCAGCCCCAGCATTTT; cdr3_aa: CASSQGGNQPQHF
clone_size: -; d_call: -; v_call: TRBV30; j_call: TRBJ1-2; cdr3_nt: TGTGCCTGGGGGGCGGCCTATGGCTACACCTTC; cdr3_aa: CAWGAAYGYTF
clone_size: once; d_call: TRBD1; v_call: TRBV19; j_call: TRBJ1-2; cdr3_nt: TGTGCCAGTAGTTTTACCACAGGGGGCTATGGCTACACCTTC; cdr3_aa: CASSFTTGGYGYTF
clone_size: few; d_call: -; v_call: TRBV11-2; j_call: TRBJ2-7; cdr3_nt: TGTGCCAGCACCCCGCGTCAGGGCGTAAGCGCCTACGAGCAGTACTTC; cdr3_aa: CASTPRQGVSAYEQYF
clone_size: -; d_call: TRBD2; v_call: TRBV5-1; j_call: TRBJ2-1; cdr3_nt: TGCGCCAGCAGCTTCCTAGCGGGGACGGTCGATGAGCAGTTCTTC; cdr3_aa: CASSFLAGTVDEQFF
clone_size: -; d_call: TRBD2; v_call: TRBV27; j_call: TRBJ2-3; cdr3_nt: TGTGCCAGTAACCTTGTTGGGATAGCGGGGGACACAGATACGCAGTATTTT; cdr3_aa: CASNLVGIAGDTDTQYF
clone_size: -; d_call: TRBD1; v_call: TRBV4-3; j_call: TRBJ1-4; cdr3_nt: TGCGCCAGCTGCCAAGAGGGGACAGTTGCAACTAATGAAAAACTGTTTTTT; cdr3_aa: CASCQEGTVATNEKLFF
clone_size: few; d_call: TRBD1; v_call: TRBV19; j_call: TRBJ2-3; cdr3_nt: TGTGCCAGTAGTATTTTTCGTCAGGGGGCAGGTGGGACAGATACGCAGTATTTT; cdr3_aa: CASSIFRQGAGGTDTQYF
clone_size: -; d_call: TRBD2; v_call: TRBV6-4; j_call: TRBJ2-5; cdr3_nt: TGTGCCAGCAGTGACGGGACTAGCGGGATTGAGACCCAGTACTTC; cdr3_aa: CASSDGTSGIETQYF
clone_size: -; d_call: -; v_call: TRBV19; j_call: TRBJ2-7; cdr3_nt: TGTGCCAGTAGGGGGCCGAGCTCCTACGAGCAGTACTTC; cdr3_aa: CASRGPSSYEQYF
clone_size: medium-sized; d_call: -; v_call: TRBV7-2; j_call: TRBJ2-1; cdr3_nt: TGTGCCAGCAGCTTAGGGTTAGAAGACTACAATGAGCAGTTCTTC; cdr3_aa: CASSLGLEDYNEQFF
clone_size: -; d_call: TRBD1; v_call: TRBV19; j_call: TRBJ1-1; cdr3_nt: TGTGCCAGTAGTATTTTGCGGACAGGGGCACAGAACACTGAAGCTTTCTTT; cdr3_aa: CASSILRTGAQNTEAFF
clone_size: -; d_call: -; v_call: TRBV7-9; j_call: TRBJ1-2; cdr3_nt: TGTGCCAGCAGCTCCGAACAGGGTTCGGGCTATGGCTACACCTTC; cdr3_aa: CASSSEQGSGYGYTF
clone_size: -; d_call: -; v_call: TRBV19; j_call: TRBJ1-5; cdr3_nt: TGTGCCAGTAGCGAAGGGGTTCATCAGCCCCAGCATTTT; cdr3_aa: CASSEGVHQPQHF
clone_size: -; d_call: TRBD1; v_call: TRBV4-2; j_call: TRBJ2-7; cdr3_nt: TGTGCCAGCAGCCACCCGACAGGGGACGAGCAGTACTTC; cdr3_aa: CASSHPTGDEQYF
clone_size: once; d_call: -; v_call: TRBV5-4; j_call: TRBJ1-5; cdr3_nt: TGTGCCAGCAGCTTGGGTCTCAATCAGCCCCAGCATTTT; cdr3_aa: CASSLGLNQPQHF